These 25 T cell receptor beta chains originate from one sample sequenced in a study of beta chain features in type 1 diabetes. Findings and limits, study-wide: TCRB CDR3s were moderately but significantly shorter in Type 1 diabetes patients in all four CD4+ subsets.

Every isolated RNA sample was fully reverse transcribed, so sequencing captured expressed TCRB transcripts. The protocol was immunoSEQ multiplex PCR, while the TCRdb copy is restricted to in-frame clones and leaves out a portion. The data hold 550,000 to 850,000 clones, with about an eighth observed a single time. These receptors have no known antigen. Sequenced material: naive CD4+ T cells from blood. Receptors were obtained from a man younger than 35 with type 1 diabetes.

This clone occurred a few times. The sample has other DNA sequences that encode this CDR3 too. V is TRBV28 and J is TRBJ2-7; 7 bases are a match to TRBD1. Germline V gives CDR1 MDHEN, CDR2 SYDVKM. The CDR3 loop spans 14 amino acids. With 5 bases clipped from V and 0 bases from J, the junction kept 4 bases outside the gene matches. Written as DNA, the CDR3 is TGTGCCAGCAGTGCGACAGGGACCTCCTACGAGCAGTACTTC. It encodes CASSATGTSYEQYF.

This clone was found a few times. The chain carries TRBV9 and TRBJ2-3; 9 bases line up with TRBD2. This CDR3 is 16 amino acids long. Per the germline V gene, CDR1 is SGDLS and CDR2 is YYNGEE. J lost 2 bases, V lost 4 bases, and 8 bases had no gene match. The CDR3 reads CASSPGLAPNTDTQYF. In nucleotides, the CDR3 is TGTGCCAGCAGCCCCGGACTAGCGCCGAACACAGATACGCAGTATTTT.

This clone was seen a handful of times. The chain links TRBV7-9 to TRBJ2-1, with D possibly being TRBD1 or TRBD2 (5 bases each). The CDR3 contains 15 residues. CDR1 is SEHNR, CDR2 FQNEAQ, per germline (reference sequence). The germline V and J ends were trimmed by 5 bases and 6 bases, with 17 bases remaining between them. CDR3: CASSHAGKRGNEQFF. The CDR3 DNA reads as TGTGCCAGCAGCCACGCAGGGAAACGGGGCAATGAGCAGTTCTTC.

This clone occurred a few times. This sequence joins TRBV7-9 and TRBJ1-2; 7 nucleotides line up with TRBD1. There are 16 residues in the CDR3. The ends lost 4 bases at V and 7 bases at J; junction bases unmatched: 15. Germline lookup yields CDR1 SEHNR and CDR2 FQNEAQ (reference sequence). The CDR3 DNA reads TGTGCCAGCAGCTCCTTGGAAACAGGGGAGGTCTTTGGCTACACCTTC. As protein: CASSSLETGEVFGYTF.

Only one count was recorded for this clone. The chain uses TRBV2 and TRBJ2-7, with no clear D. The ends were cut back, 6 bases at V and 2 bases at J, with 11 bases in the middle. CDR3 length equals 13 residues. From germline, CDR1 is SNHLY and CDR2 FYNNEI. The CDR3 loop reads CASSPDITYEQYF. The CDR3 DNA reads as TGTGCCAGCAGCCCTGATATTACCTACGAGCAGTACTTC.

V usage is TRBV5-6 and J usage is TRBJ1-4; D may be TRBD1 (5 bases). CDR1 and CDR2 (germline): SGHDT, YYEEEE. The CDR3 has 13 residues. Trimming stripped 1 base from V and 7 bases from J, with 8 bases between. DNA of the CDR3: TGTGCCAGCAGCTTGAAGGGACCTGAAAAACTGTTTTTT. Translating gives CASSLKGPEKLFF.

This clone was recorded a few times. The chain uses TRBV10-3 and TRBJ1-1, with D uncertain. Trimming stripped 6 bases from V and 1 base from J, with 18 bases between. This CDR3 spans 16 amino acids. Germline V lookup: CDR1 ENHRY, CDR2 SYGVKD. The CDR3: CAISPGEATRNTEAFF. The DNA of the CDR3 is TGTGCCATCAGCCCCGGAGAGGCGACGAGGAACACTGAAGCTTTCTTT.

This chain links TRBV5-4 with TRBJ2-5; no clear D. The CDR3 contains 12 residues. The V gene's germline CDR1 is SGHNT and CDR2 YYREEE (reference sequence). Trimming removed 4 bases from V and 5 bases from J, with 9 bases in between. The CDR3: CASSGEVETQYF. As DNA, the CDR3 is TGTGCCAGCAGCGGAGAGGTGGAGACCCAGTACTTC.

J is TRBJ2-3 and V is TRBV11-2, with TRBD1 matching over 11 bases. Germline CDR1 SGHAT, CDR2 FQNNGV. Germline trimming cut 5 bases from V and 2 bases from J; bases unmatched to any gene: 6. The CDR3 has 16 residues. This chain's CDR3 is CASSPLDRGLTDTQYF. CDR3 in DNA: TGTGCCAGCAGCCCCCTGGACAGGGGGCTCACAGATACGCAGTATTTT. Full variable domain (missing parts from reference TRBV11-2 and TRBJ2-3): EAGVAQSPRYKIIEKRQSVAFWCNPISGHATLYWYQQILGQGPKLLIQFQNNGVVDDSQLPKDRFSAERLKGVDSTLKIQPAKLEDSAVYLCASSPLDRGLTDTQYFGPGTRLTVL.

The rearrangement joins TRBV28 to TRBJ2-7, with a possible D match to TRBD1 (6 bases). V was clipped by 6 bases and J by 3 bases, with 21 bases between them. The V gene's germline CDR1 is MDHEN and CDR2 SYDVKM. The CDR3 is made up of 16 amino acids. The CDR3 spells CASRSIRTAEYYEQYF. The CDR3 DNA reads as TGTGCCAGCAGATCAATTCGGACAGCCGAGTACTACGAGCAGTACTTC.

This clone occurred once. The chain is built from TRBV10-3 and TRBJ1-1; no clear D gene. Trimming took off 6 bases at V and 1 base at J, with 3 bases between the two ends. CDR1 ENHRY and CDR2 SYGVKD come from the germline V gene. The CDR3 spans 11 residues. The CDR3 sequence is CAIRRNTEAFF. DNA for the CDR3: TGTGCCATCAGGCGGAACACTGAAGCTTTCTTT.

This chain links TRBV4-1 with TRBJ2-7; D possibly corresponds to TRBD1 (5 bases). The V and J ends lost 4 bases and 2 bases respectively, with 15 bases between them. CDR3 length: 15 residues. From germline, CDR1 is MGHRA and CDR2 YSYEKL. The CDR3 nucleotides are TGCGCCAGCAGCCGTTCGACCAGGGATACCTACGAGCAGTACTTC. It translates to CASSRSTRDTYEQYF.

This chain uses TRBV28 with TRBJ1-1; D is ambiguous. The CDR3 runs to 11 residues. Germline V lookup: CDR1 MDHEN, CDR2 SYDVKM. The V gene lost 10 bases and the J gene lost 7 bases, with 13 bases spanning the gap. The CDR3, as DNA: TGTGCCATCGACCCGGTGGGTGAAGCTTTCTTT. It encodes CAIDPVGEAFF.

V and J are TRBV13 and TRBJ1-4; 9 bases agree with TRBD1. There are 15 residues in the CDR3. Germline V gene lookup returns CDR1 PRHDT and CDR2 FYEKMQ (reference sequence). The junction had 6 bases not matched to a gene; V was cut back by 2 bases and J by 8 bases. In DNA, the CDR3 is TGTGCCAGCAGCTTACTGGGACAGGGTATGGAAAAACTGTTTTTT. As protein: CASSLLGQGMEKLFF.

V usage is TRBV11-2 and J usage is TRBJ2-7, with TRBD2 as a possible D gene (6 bases). The CDR3 totals 12 residues. Germline CDR1 SGHAT, CDR2 FQNNGV. V shed 7 bases and J shed 2 bases, with 9 bases lying between them. The CDR3 DNA sequence: TGTGCCAGCACCGGGGGAACCTACGAGCAGTACTTC. It codes for CASTGGTYEQYF.

This clone was recorded a few times. The chain recombines TRBV2 with TRBJ1-3, with D uncertain. CDR1 and CDR2 (germline): SNHLY, FYNNEI. Trimming stripped 3 bases from V and 0 bases from J, with 12 bases between. The CDR3 runs 16 residues. CDR3 nucleotides: TGTGCCAGCAGTGACGCGACTTCTGGCTCTGGAAACACCATATATTTT. It codes for CASSDATSGSGNTIYF.

The chain couples TRBV29-1 to TRBJ1-4, with 7 bases aligning to TRBD1. Germline CDR1 is SQVTM and CDR2 is ANQGSEA. V shed 4 bases and J 5 bases; nucleotides not matched to a gene: 7. This CDR3 has 14 amino acids. CDR3 in DNA: TGCAGCGTTGTTTCTAACAGGGGAAATGAAAAACTGTTTTTT. Translating gives CSVVSNRGNEKLFF.

Comment on this clone: Other DNA variants within this sample encode the same CDR3. V usage is TRBV5-1 and J usage is TRBJ2-3; D possibly corresponds to TRBD1 (5 bases). The CDR3 contains 14 residues. V lost 0 bases, J lost 4 bases, and 9 bases lay in between. Germline V gene sequence: CDR1 SGHRS, CDR2 YFSETQ. Here the CDR3 DNA reads TGCGCCAGCAGCTTGGCACAGGCCGCAGATACGCAGTATTTT. Its translation is CASSLAQAADTQYF.

This clone was counted a few times. The V call is TRBV11-2, the J call TRBJ1-1; D is undetermined. V was trimmed by 5 bases and J by 4 bases, leaving 11 bases between them. The CDR3 runs to 13 residues. Germline CDR1 is SGHAT and CDR2 is FQNNGV. This CDR3 is CASSLRLPTEAFF. The CDR3 DNA follows: TGTGCCAGCAGCCTTAGGCTGCCCACTGAAGCTTTCTTT.

This clone was counted a few times. The rearrangement links TRBV4-2 to TRBJ2-7, with 8 bases that match TRBD2. The length of the CDR3 is 14 residues. Germline CDR1 reads LGHNA; CDR2 reads YNFKEQ. The ends lost 8 bases at V and 1 base at J; junction bases unmatched: 7. In DNA, the CDR3 is TGTGCCAGCGCTTCCCAGCGGGGGTCCTACGAGCAGTACTTC. Residues: CASASQRGSYEQYF.

V gene TRBV6-5 combines with J gene TRBJ2-5; 9 nucleotides match TRBD1. V gave up 6 bases and J gave up 4 bases; unmatched junction bases: 9. This CDR3 is 15 amino acids long. Germline CDR1 reads MNHEY; CDR2 reads SVGAGI. The CDR3 protein is CASSTDRGTGETQYF. CDR3 nucleotide sequence: TGTGCCAGCAGCACGGACAGGGGTACCGGAGAGACCCAGTACTTC.

This CDR3 is CASSLVYGGALGTEAFF. In nucleotides, the CDR3 is TGTGCCAGCAGCTTGGTGTACGGGGGGGCGCTTGGCACTGAAGCTTTCTTT. V gene TRBV5-4 combines with J gene TRBJ1-1; possible D gene TRBD1, 6 bases. Germline V CDR1 and CDR2: SGHNT, YYREEE (reference sequence). V gave up 0 bases and J gave up 4 bases, with 19 bases separating them. The CDR3 sequence is 17 residues long. The whole variable domain, remainder taken from reference TRBV5-4 and TRBJ1-1, is ETGVTQSPTHLIKTRGQQVTLRCSSQSGHNTVSWYQQALGQGPQFIFQYYREEENGRGNFPPRFSGLQFPNYSSELNVNALELDDSALYLCASSLVYGGALGTEAFFGQGTRLTVV.

The chain combines TRBV27 with TRBJ2-1; D is perhaps TRBD1 (6 bases). Looked up from germline, CDR1 is MNHEY and CDR2 is SMNVEV (reference sequence). V gave up 7 bases and J gave up 11 bases, with 21 bases separating them. The CDR3 has 14 amino acids. CDR3 nucleotide sequence: TGTGCCAGCACCCCGGGACAACTCGAAACCCAGCAGTTCTTC. Translation gives CASTPGQLETQQFF.

Of note for this clone: Other DNA sequences of this sample code for an identical CDR3. V is TRBV5-1 and J is TRBJ2-5; no clear D. The germline V and J ends were trimmed by 4 bases and 3 bases, with 4 bases remaining between them. The germline V gene has CDR1 SGHRS and CDR2 YFSETQ. The CDR3 extends over 11 amino acids. In DNA form, the CDR3 reads TGCGCCAGCAGCACTGAAGAGACCCAGTACTTC. Amino acid sequence: CASSTEETQYF.

This clone has more than one count but fewer than ten. V usage is TRBV28 and J usage is TRBJ1-1, with 10 bases matching TRBD1. This CDR3 has 15 amino acids. Germline V gene sequence: CDR1 MDHEN, CDR2 SYDVKM. J was trimmed by 5 bases and V by 1 base; bases with no gene match: 4. The CDR3 loop reads CASSLSGTGATEAFF. The CDR3 nucleotides read TGTGCCAGCAGTTTATCCGGGACAGGGGCGACTGAAGCTTTCTTT.